One sample yielded the 21 T cell receptor beta chains listed below, sequenced in a study of T cell responses to AZD1222 COVID-19 vaccine. Clones were sequenced by immunoSEQ multiplex PCR, and TCRdb holds only the in-frame ones, with some missing. The table includes about 160,000 clones, about 90% detected once. This sample comprised peripheral blood, obtained on day 0 of AZD1222 vaccination. The source is an adult in good health.

V usage is TRBV7-8 and J usage is TRBJ1-1; D not certain. V was clipped by 2 bases and J by 0 bases, with 4 bases between them. The CDR3 totals 13 residues. Looked up from germline, CDR1 is SGHVS and CDR2 is FQNEAQ. The CDR3 region is CASSLRMNTEAFF. CDR3 coding DNA: TGTGCCAGCAGCTTAAGAATGAACACTGAAGCTTTCTTT.

J is TRBJ1-1 and V is TRBV29-1, with D hard to call. Germline CDR1 is SQVTM and CDR2 is ANQGSEA. V shed 4 bases and J shed 6 bases, with 6 bases lying between them. The CDR3 runs to 10 residues. The CDR3 region is CSVGEAEAFF. For the CDR3, the DNA is TGCAGCGTTGGGGAGGCTGAAGCTTTCTTT.

About this clone: The sample carries other DNA sequences with the same CDR3. The rearrangement links TRBV18 to TRBJ2-7; D gene uncertain. Trimming left V 2 bases short and J 4 bases short, with 6 bases between. The CDR3 consists of 12 residues. Germline V gene data show CDR1 as KGHSH and CDR2 as LQKENI. CDR3 DNA: TGTGCCAGCTCACCAGAGAGTTACGAGCAGTACTTC. This codes for CASSPESYEQYF. Full variable domain (rest looked up from reference TRBV18 and TRBJ2-7): NAGVMQNPRHLVRRRGQEARLRCSPMKGHSHVYWYRQLPEEGLKFMVYLQKENIIDESGMPKERFSAEFPKEGPSILRIQQVVRGDSAAYFCASSPESYEQYFGPGTRLTVT.

This clone was counted between two and nine times. The V gene is TRBV4-3, the J gene TRBJ2-2, with D uncertain. V was pared by 5 bases and J by 5 bases, with 15 bases between. Germline V gene sequence: CDR1 LGHNA, CDR2 YSLEER. The CDR3 consists of 15 residues. The CDR3 spells CASSSGTVGTGELFF. CDR3 in DNA: TGCGCCAGCAGCTCCGGAACGGTTGGAACCGGGGAGCTGTTTTTT.

A word on this clone: Other DNA sequences in this sample translate to the same CDR3. The chain uses TRBV6-5 and TRBJ2-2; D assignment may be TRBD1 or TRBD2 (6 bases each). The CDR3 spans 14 residues. Germline CDR1 MNHEY, CDR2 SVGAGI. The V end was cut by 6 bases, the J end by 0 bases, with 8 bases between. CDR3 in DNA: TGTGCCAGCAGGGAGGGGGCGAACACCGGGGAGCTGTTTTTT. Encoded protein: CASREGANTGELFF.

This clone has a single count. J is TRBJ2-5 and V is TRBV7-9; tentative D call: TRBD2 (5 bases). Germline V CDR1 and CDR2: SEHNR, FQNEAQ (reference sequence). Trimming shortened V by 4 bases and J by 4 bases, and 10 bases separated the two germline ends. The CDR3 totals 13 residues. The CDR3 coding sequence is TGTGCCAGCAGCTCAGGTGGAGGAGAGACCCAGTACTTC. This encodes CASSSGGGETQYF. Complete variable domain (other parts from reference TRBV7-9 and TRBJ2-5): DTGVSQNPRHKITKRGQNVTFRCDPISEHNRLYWYRQTLGQGPEFLTYFQNEAQLEKSRLLSDRFSAERPKGSFSTLEIQRTEQGDSAMYLCASSSGGGETQYFGPGTRLLVL.

The rearrangement uses TRBV7-9 and TRBJ1-1; no reliable D call. The CDR3 length is 15 residues. Between the trimmed V and J ends, which lost 3 bases and 6 bases, there was a span of 17 bases. In germline, CDR1 is SEHNR, CDR2 FQNEAQ (reference sequence). The CDR3 loop is CASSLDGGKSSEAFF. CDR3 DNA sequence: TGTGCCAGCAGCTTGGATGGCGGTAAGTCTTCTGAAGCTTTCTTT.

The rearrangement links TRBV11-2 to TRBJ2-7; 7 bases agree with TRBD1. This CDR3 is 16 amino acids long. CDR1 and CDR2 from the germline V gene are SGHAT and FQNNGV. Trimming removed 2 bases from V and 2 bases from J; junction bases left unmatched: 9. CDR3 loop: CASSLSGTVPTYEQYF. The DNA of the CDR3 is TGTGCCAGCAGCTTATCAGGGACAGTCCCTACCTACGAGCAGTACTTC. The variable domain in full, with the rest retrieved from reference TRBV11-2 and TRBJ2-7, is EAGVAQSPRYKIIEKRQSVAFWCNPISGHATLYWYQQILGQGPKLLIQFQNNGVVDDSQLPKDRFSAERLKGVDSTLKIQPAKLEDSAVYLCASSLSGTVPTYEQYFGPGTRLTVT.

The rearrangement uses TRBV27 and TRBJ2-3, with 7 bases that match TRBD2. This CDR3 has 16 residues. Germline-derived CDR1 and CDR2 are MNHEY and SMNVEV (reference sequence). After removal of 5 bases from V and 6 bases from J, the junction contained 14 bases not matched to a gene. Here the CDR3 DNA reads TGTGCCAGCAGTCGATTGACTAGCCGTTTCCCCGATACGCAGTATTTT. As protein: CASSRLTSRFPDTQYF.

The rearrangement links TRBV6-6 to TRBJ1-2; 7 bases line up with TRBD1. Germline CDR1 reads MNHNY; CDR2 reads SVGAGI (reference sequence). The V and J ends lost 6 bases and 6 bases, in that order; junction bases with no gene match: 13. The CDR3 runs 15 residues. The CDR3 DNA sequence: TGTGCCAGCAGCTCAACAGGGGCCCAGCTCAATGGCTACACCTTC. Amino acid sequence: CASSSTGAQLNGYTF.

The chain uses TRBV28 and TRBJ1-1; D call uncertain. CDR1 is MDHEN and CDR2 is SYDVKM in the germline V gene. Between the trimmed V and J ends, which lost 2 bases and 7 bases, there was a span of 11 bases. The CDR3 covers 13 residues. The CDR3 DNA reads TGTGCCAGCAGTTTAGAGAAATACCTTGAAGCTTTCTTT. Translation: CASSLEKYLEAFF.

The rearrangement links TRBV5-4 to TRBJ1-1, with D hard to call. Trimming took off 1 base at V and 4 bases at J, with 8 bases between the two ends. CDR1 is SGHNT, CDR2 YYREEE, per germline (reference sequence). The CDR3 totals 13 residues. The CDR3 DNA follows: TGTGCCAGCAGCTTGAACAGAGTCACTGAAGCTTTCTTT. Amino acid sequence: CASSLNRVTEAFF.

This clone showed up just a few times. For the CDR3, the DNA is TGCAGCGTTAGAGAACAGGGAGGGAGTTACGAGCAGTACTTC. Amino acid sequence: CSVREQGGSYEQYF. The V gene is TRBV29-1, the J gene TRBJ2-7, with D possibly matching TRBD2 (7 bases). Trimming took off 5 bases at V and 4 bases at J, with 18 bases between the two ends. Germline CDR1 is SQVTM and CDR2 is ANQGSEA. This CDR3 has 14 amino acids.

The chain combines TRBV19 with TRBJ2-7; 8 bases align to TRBD1. Germline values: CDR1 LNHDA, CDR2 SQIVND (reference sequence). The CDR3 is 15 amino acids. V lost 4 bases to trimming and J lost 4 bases; unmatched junction nucleotides: 9. CDR3 sequence (DNA): TGTGCCAGTAGTACATCCGGGACAGGCCAATACGAGCAGTACTTC. This codes for CASSTSGTGQYEQYF.

V gene TRBV5-8 combines with J gene TRBJ1-5, with 7 positions matching TRBD1. The CDR3 runs 17 residues. The V gene end was trimmed by 4 bases and the J gene end by 3 bases; junction bases not matched to a gene: 13. The germline V gene encodes CDR1 SGHTS and CDR2 YDEGEE. CDR3 DNA sequence: TGTGCCAGCAGCCCCGGCAGGGGGGGCTTCGTCAATCAGCCCCAGCATTTT. Its translation: CASSPGRGGFVNQPQHF.

The genes are TRBV18 and TRBJ2-7; TRBD2 matches at 9 bases. V lost 2 bases, J lost 6 bases, and 11 bases stayed unmatched. CDR1 KGHSH and CDR2 LQKENI come from the germline V gene. The CDR3 totals 16 residues. The CDR3 DNA reads TGTGCCAGCTCACCAGGGTCGGCTAGCGGGATGGTCGAGCAGTACTTC. This sequence encodes CASSPGSASGMVEQYF.

The chain employs TRBV19 and TRBJ1-2; D is ambiguous. The germline V and J ends were trimmed by 3 bases and 8 bases, with 7 bases remaining between them. Germline V lookup: CDR1 LNHDA, CDR2 SQIVND (reference sequence). This CDR3 spans 11 amino acids. The CDR3 sequence is CASSMVGGYTF. Written as DNA, the CDR3 is TGTGCCAGTAGTATGGTGGGCGGCTACACCTTC.

As regards this clone: The same CDR3 also results from other DNA sequences found in this sample. J is TRBJ2-7 and V is TRBV4-3; D is unresolved. Trimming pared 1 base from V and 0 bases from J, leaving 7 bases between. Germline V gene lookup returns CDR1 LGHNA and CDR2 YSLEER. The CDR3 contains 14 residues. The CDR3 is CASSQAENSYEQYF. The CDR3 bases are TGCGCCAGCAGCCAAGCAGAAAACTCCTACGAGCAGTACTTC.

In DNA, the CDR3 is TGTGCCTGGAGTACGGTTCAGGGATCTCTATTTGGCTACACCTTC. Translation gives CAWSTVQGSLFGYTF. The chain links TRBV30 to TRBJ1-2; possible D gene TRBD1, 5 bases. This CDR3 has 15 residues. Germline V CDR1 and CDR2: GTSNPN, SVGIG (reference sequence). V gave up 2 bases and J gave up 7 bases, with 20 bases separating them.

The V call is TRBV9, the J call TRBJ1-2; possibly TRBD1 for D (5 bases). This CDR3 is 15 amino acids long. The V gene's germline CDR1 is SGDLS and CDR2 YYNGEE. Trimming left V 0 bases short and J 5 bases short, with 14 bases between. The CDR3 loop is CASSVAGVSLYGYTF. In nucleotides, the CDR3 is TGTGCCAGCAGCGTAGCGGGGGTGTCTTTATATGGCTACACCTTC.

In this sample, this clone turned up a few times. The J gene is TRBJ1-1, the V gene TRBV5-1; D might be TRBD1 (6 bases). Germline V gene sequence: CDR1 SGHRS, CDR2 YFSETQ. Trimming left V 2 bases short and J 3 bases short, with 11 bases between. There are 14 residues in the CDR3. The CDR3 region is CASSFSAGDTEAFF. CDR3 DNA: TGCGCCAGCAGCTTTTCTGCAGGGGACACTGAAGCTTTCTTT.